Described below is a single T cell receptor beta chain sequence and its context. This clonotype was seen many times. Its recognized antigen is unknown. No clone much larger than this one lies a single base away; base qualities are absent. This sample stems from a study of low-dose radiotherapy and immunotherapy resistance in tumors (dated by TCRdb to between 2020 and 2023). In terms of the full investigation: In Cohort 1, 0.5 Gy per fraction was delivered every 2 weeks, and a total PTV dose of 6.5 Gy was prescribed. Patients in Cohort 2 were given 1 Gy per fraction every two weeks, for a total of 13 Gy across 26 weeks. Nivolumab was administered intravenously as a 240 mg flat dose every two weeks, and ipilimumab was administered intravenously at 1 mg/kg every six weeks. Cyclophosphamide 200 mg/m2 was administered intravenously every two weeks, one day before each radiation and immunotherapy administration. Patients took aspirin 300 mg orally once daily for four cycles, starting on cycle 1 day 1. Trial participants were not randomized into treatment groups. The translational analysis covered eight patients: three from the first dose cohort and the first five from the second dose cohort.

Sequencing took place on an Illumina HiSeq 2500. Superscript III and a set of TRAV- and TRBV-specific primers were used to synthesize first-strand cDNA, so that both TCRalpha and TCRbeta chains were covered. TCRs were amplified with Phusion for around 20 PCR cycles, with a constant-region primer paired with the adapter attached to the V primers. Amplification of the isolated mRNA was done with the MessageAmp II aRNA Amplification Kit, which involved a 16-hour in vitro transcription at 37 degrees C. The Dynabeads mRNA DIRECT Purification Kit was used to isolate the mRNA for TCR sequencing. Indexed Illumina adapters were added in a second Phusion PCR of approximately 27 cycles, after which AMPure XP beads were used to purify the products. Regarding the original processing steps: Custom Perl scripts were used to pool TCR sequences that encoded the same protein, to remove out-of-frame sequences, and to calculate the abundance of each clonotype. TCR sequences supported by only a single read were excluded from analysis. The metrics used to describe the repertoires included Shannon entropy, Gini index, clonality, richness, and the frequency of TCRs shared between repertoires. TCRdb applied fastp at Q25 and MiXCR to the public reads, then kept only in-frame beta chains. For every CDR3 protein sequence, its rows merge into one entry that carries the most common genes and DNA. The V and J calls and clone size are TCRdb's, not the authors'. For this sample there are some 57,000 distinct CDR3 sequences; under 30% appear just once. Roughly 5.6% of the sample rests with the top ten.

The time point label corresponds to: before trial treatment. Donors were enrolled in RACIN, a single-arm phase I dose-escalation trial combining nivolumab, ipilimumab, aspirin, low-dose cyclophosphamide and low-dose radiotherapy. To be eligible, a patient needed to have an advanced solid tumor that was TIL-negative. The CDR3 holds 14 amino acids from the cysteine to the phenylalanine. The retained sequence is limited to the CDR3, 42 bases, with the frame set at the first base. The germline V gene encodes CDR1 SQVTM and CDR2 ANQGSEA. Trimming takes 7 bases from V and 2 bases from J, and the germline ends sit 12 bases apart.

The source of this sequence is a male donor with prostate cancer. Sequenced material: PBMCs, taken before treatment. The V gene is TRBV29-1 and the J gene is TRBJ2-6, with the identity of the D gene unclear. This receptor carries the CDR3 CSAADKPGANVLTF. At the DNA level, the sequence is TGCAGCGCCGCCGACAAGCCTGGGGCCAACGTCCTGACTTTC.